This TCR beta chain was documented in a study of cytomegalovirus exposure and HLA in healthy donors (dated by TCRdb to 2015 to 2018). Turning to the overall study: An earlier analysis of roughly 610 of the donors reported around 280 Gb of sequence data and around 120 million unique TCR beta sequences obtained from about 200 million T cells. Across approximately 400 genotyped donors of the cohort, an average of about 220,000 unique TCR beta nucleotide sequences per donor were sequenced, and approximately 17% of those sequences were non-productive. A later genetic analysis took genome-wide SNP genotypes for about 65% of the 666 donors and used that subset as a discovery cohort. Alongside the repertoire data, information on donor age, sex, ethnicity and CMV serostatus was compiled. HLA typing included class I and class II loci at four-digit resolution. Typing coverage differed by locus: A, B, C, DRB1 and DQB1 were typed in roughly 629-640 donors, DQA1 in approximately 520, DPA1 in some 600, and DPB1 in around 440. An earlier analysis of 500 to 750 of the donors applied high-throughput TCR beta sequencing to assess whether each TCR beta V gene segment acted as functional or pseudogenic. To predict cytomegalovirus infection status, the study combined high-throughput TCR immunosequencing, statistical association of individual TCRs with disease status, and machine learning. Rather than drawing on any new phenotypic data, the later analysis identified candidate immune exposures from TCR beta sequences and the way those sequences occurred across donors. To study patterns of TCR occurrence, a later analysis re-analyzed previously published TCR beta repertoires from around 670 donors and added high-resolution HLA genotyping. Of the roughly 430 genotyped donors, over 70% fell in the genetic ancestry cluster associated with self-reported Caucasian donors. Using immunosequencing, the study profiled T cell repertoires from about 610 subjects and related those repertoires to cytomegalovirus serostatus. The aim of the study was to test whether cataloging public T cell receptors could identify signatures of past pathogen exposure. Roughly 300 gigabases of sequencing data and around 85 million unique TCR sequences made up an early release that covered 640 HLA-typed donors. Every discovery cohort repertoire had been produced on one sequencing platform. Four or five DR-DQ haplotypes were treated as single units for association and clustering because of strong linkage in the cohort. In addition to the first cohort of 666 subjects, a separate validation cohort of 120 different subjects was used.

About this clone itself: What antigen it recognizes has not been identified. No base quality information exists; no much larger clone differs at one position.

To prepare the library, the immunoSEQ multiplex PCR assay was applied. For the multiplex PCR, a mixture combining 60 forward primers for TCR Vbeta segments and 13 reverse primers for TCR Jbeta segments was used. A multiplex PCR assay on genomic DNA amplified the CDR3 region of rearranged TCR beta genes. On the Illumina HiSeq System, the amplified TCR beta libraries were sequenced as 87-base-pair reads. The source study handled its data this way. Across the roughly 700 repertoires, a later analysis counted tens of millions of unique TCR beta chains, approximately 10 million of which were shared by at least two donors. A nearest-neighbor algorithm error-corrected the raw reads and collapsed the reads into unique sequences, merging closely related sequences to remove PCR and sequencing errors. CDR3 sequences were aligned to IMGT reference sequences to assign V, D and J gene segments. Each retained sequence needed at least a six-nucleotide match to both a V gene segment and a J gene segment. A rearrangement counted as productive if the CDR3 had no stop codons and remained in frame with V and J, and every other rearrangement counted as non-productive. Following IMGT convention, CDR3 was defined as the stretch from the second conserved V-encoded cysteine up to the conserved J-encoded phenylalanine. The earlier analysis of about 620 of the donors excluded sequences that lacked an unambiguous match to a single V gene segment. In an earlier analysis of 587 of the donors, a V segment was called functional when productive rearrangements were above 56.7%, and segregating when the standard deviation between donors exceeded 5%. A statistical classification framework was built to diagnose cytomegalovirus status from the catalog of TCR beta chain sequences. In a later analysis, V and J genes were assigned by comparing TCR nucleotide sequences against IMGT/GENE-DB human TR gene sequences. A later analysis assigned CDR3 sequences and most-parsimonious VDJ recombination scenarios with the TCRdist pipeline. In a later analysis, each TCR beta chain was defined by its CDR3 amino acid sequence together with its V-gene family, and reads lacking a unique V-gene family were excluded. As a way to deal with suspected cross-contamination and a sequencing artifact, a later analysis dropped hundreds of nucleotide sequences that were highly shared and had low generation probability. In a later analysis, a clonal expansion index for each public chain was calculated from normalized within-repertoire ranks of inferred template counts. A later analysis computed generation probabilities with a VDJ recombination model fitted to out-of-frame rearrangements, and checked the results against IGoR. Hypergeometric tests were used in a later analysis to score TCR-TCR, TCR-HLA and TCR-CMV co-occurrence, with a repertoire-size bias correction applied to the TCR pairs. In a later analysis, false discovery rates were estimated by permuting HLA or CMV assignments 20 times. In a later analysis, co-occurring TCRs were grouped using DBSCAN, with TCRdist sequence similarity added in when clustering inside HLA-allele-positive subsets. For co-occurrence clustering, repertoires with fewer than 30,000 or more than 120,000 public chains were excluded, along with five or six repertoires with anomalous nucleotide sharing. Sourced from immuneACCESS, this table was stored by TCRdb with only in-frame sequences that have V and J called. A share of the clones is absent; for the studies checked, an unresolved V gene accounts for under half, and the remainder has no known explanation. V, J and clone size were drawn from that table, and D and trimming were deduced from the DNA. The sample includes just over 150,000 clones, with 65% to 85% observed a single time. The ten largest clones represent around 6.6% of the sample.

The cohort was made up of about 670 healthy bone marrow donors. Cohort members were all nominally healthy when sampled, although unrecorded immune exposures were likely present. The donor tested CMV seropositive, placing the donor among the 250 to 350 seropositive members of the cohort. A peripheral blood sample was provided by each donor, and peripheral blood mononuclear cells were used for TCR beta sequencing. Genomic DNA was extracted from the blood cell samples with the Qiagen DNeasy Blood Extraction Kit. On the study overall, not on this receptor specifically: An association between a missense DCLRE1C variant and V-gene and J-gene trimming of TCR beta chains was found in a later genetic analysis and replicated in an independent cohort. A group of highly shared sequence variants was considered likely to be a technical artifact of the sequencing pipeline. Because counts were too low, seventeen rarely observed V segments, including chromosome 9 orphons, were left out of the earlier analysis of approximately 580 of the donors. According to the authors, the approach could potentially be generalized to other disease states and immunological phenotypes. Sequencing depth was assumed to be roughly uniform across donors in the presence/absence analyses, though that assumption may not hold. In an earlier analysis of some 500 of the donors, most TCR beta V segments were observed in productive rearrangements about 87% or about 30% of the time, broadly matching IMGT annotations. A later analysis reported that several top co-occurrence clusters appeared linked to parvovirus B19, influenza, CMV and Epstein-Barr virus. In a later analysis, TCR association rates were found to vary across HLA loci, with the most associated TCRs seen for DRB1 alleles and the fewest for HLA-C alleles. In a later analysis, HLA-associated TCR beta chains showed more clonal expansion and lower generation probabilities than non-associated chains that were equally common. The classifier was reported to diagnose cytomegalovirus status with high specificity and sensitivity in both the original cohort and the validation cohort. Linkage disequilibrium might explain the correlated functional status among segregating V segments, but an unknown experimental factor could not be excluded. Because HLA typing was unavailable for some donors at each locus, only the typed subset was used in association tests. Specific HLA alleles were associated with 15,000 to 20,000 TCR beta sequences at a false discovery rate of 0.05 in a later analysis. In vitro tests confirmed that a few of the cytomegalovirus-associated TCR beta chains recognize cytomegalovirus antigens. Compared with the roughly 600-donor mean, donors in an Asian-associated ancestry cluster had fewer N-insertions in productive TCRs, according to a later genetic analysis. A further reported finding was that TCR beta sequences accurately predicted the HLA-A and HLA-B alleles for most subjects in the first cohort. The study gave a list of about 160 TCR beta chains associated with cytomegalovirus. The only immune exposure information available for the cohort was CMV serostatus. The cohort was sequenced for TCR beta chains only, and without alpha or paired-chain data the features that could be detected were limited. Strong co-occurrence of HLA alleles, especially DR and DQ, made assigning TCR associations to individual alleles difficult. Most TCR sequences were seen in very few donors, while some public TCRs were found in many individuals. Some IMGT-functional V segments, including TRBV6-2 and TRBV6-3, could not be told apart with the 87-base-pair reads, so those segments were excluded. According to a later analysis, most CMV-associated TCR beta chains appeared to be HLA-restricted, and the HLA associations seemed to be driven largely by CMV exposure.

Taken from the germline V gene (reference sequence), the CDR1 and CDR2 loops are SSHAT and FNYEAQ. The CDR3 runs 14 residues from the cysteine to the phenylalanine. The only DNA kept is the CDR3, 42 bases in frame from the first base. The TCR originated in a male donor in good health and CMV-seropositive. Here the chain combines TRBV7-7 and TRBJ2-2; the D gene may be TRBD1 or TRBD2, since each aligns over 6 bases. Sequencing used PBMCs. This receptor has the CDR3 CASGRGKDTGELFF. The bases are TGTGCTAGCGGAAGGGGGAAAGACACCGGGGAGCTGTTTTTT.